The 8 T cell receptor beta chains in this list originate from one sample, sequenced in a study of shared T cell receptors in the human thymus. The assay was immunoSEQ multiplex PCR, and TCRdb's table has in-frame clones only and misses some. The sample gives hundreds of thousands of clones, 70% to 90% of which show up once; roughly 0.0087% is in the top ten. These same data were also listed under a study on human thymus T cells.

The sequenced material came from thymocytes. The receptors derive from a boy younger than two with a congenital heart defect.

V and J are TRBV5-4 and TRBJ2-6; a possible D gene is TRBD1 (6 bases). V gave up 5 bases and J gave up 0 bases, with 15 bases separating them. This CDR3 region has 17 residues. CDR1 is SGHNT, CDR2 YYREEE, per germline (reference sequence). This chain's CDR3 is CASRESQGNSGANVLTF. The CDR3 coding sequence is TGTGCCAGCAGGGAGAGCCAGGGGAACTCTGGGGCCAACGTCCTGACTTTC. Filled out from reference TRBV5-4 and TRBJ2-6, the complete variable domain reads ETGVTQSPTHLIKTRGQQVTLRCSSQSGHNTVSWYQQALGQGPQFIFQYYREEENGRGNFPPRFSGLQFPNYSSELNVNALELDDSALYLCASRESQGNSGANVLTFGAGSRLTVL.

The rearrangement joins TRBV27 to TRBJ1-5; the match to TRBD1 covers 8 bases. This CDR3 contains 15 residues. Germline CDR1 reads MNHEY; CDR2 reads SMNVEV (reference sequence). The junction had 9 bases not matched to a gene; V was cut back by 6 bases and J by 5 bases. The CDR3 spells CASSRGQGGDQPQHF. DNA of the CDR3: TGTGCCAGCAGCCGAGGACAGGGTGGCGATCAGCCCCAGCATTTT.

This clone showed up just once. The chain carries TRBV29-1 and TRBJ1-2, with 8 nucleotides matching TRBD1. The CDR3 has 12 residues. The J segment lost 4 bases and the V segment lost 7 bases, leaving 5 bases of the junction unmatched. Germline V lookup: CDR1 SQVTM, CDR2 ANQGSEA. The CDR3: CSAPDRGYGYTF. CDR3 DNA sequence: TGCAGCGCTCCCGACAGGGGCTATGGCTACACCTTC.

The J gene is TRBJ2-7, the V gene TRBV6-5; 8 nucleotides align to TRBD2. Per germline, CDR1 MNHEY and CDR2 SVGAGI. This CDR3 comprises 14 residues. Germline trimming cut 6 bases from V and 6 bases from J; bases unmatched to any gene: 10. For the CDR3, the DNA is TGTGCCAGCAGCGCCGGGACTAGGGTCTGCGAGCAGTACTTC. Amino acid sequence: CASSAGTRVCEQYF.

The rearrangement joins TRBV10-2 to TRBJ2-7, with 10 bases matching TRBD2. In germline, CDR1 is WSHSY, CDR2 SAAADI. V was pared by 10 bases and J by 3 bases, with 21 bases of the junction left unmatched. This CDR3 has 18 amino acids. CDR3 DNA sequence: TGCGCCAACAGCCGACTAGCGGGCCCAGGTGGAGACGGCTACGAGCAGTACTTC. Translated: CANSRLAGPGGDGYEQYF.

This clone showed up just once. CDR3 sequence reads: CASSVGTGDETQYF. For the CDR3, the DNA is TGTGCCAGCAGTGTCGGGACAGGGGATGAGACCCAGTACTTC. The gene calls are TRBV6-1 and TRBJ2-5; 10 nucleotides agree with TRBD1. The germline V gene encodes CDR1 MNHNS and CDR2 SASEGT. The J segment lost 5 bases and the V segment lost 4 bases, leaving 4 bases of the junction unmatched. The CDR3 length is 14 residues.

The rearrangement links TRBV6-5 to TRBJ2-1; the match to TRBD1 covers 7 bases. The CDR3 spans 16 residues. Germline values: CDR1 MNHEY, CDR2 SVGAGI. V was clipped by 1 base and J by 4 bases; unmatched bases: 7. The CDR3 DNA reads as TGTGCCAGCAGTTACTTCGACAGGGTGTGTTACAATGAGCAGTTCTTC. This translates into CASSYFDRVCYNEQFF.

The rearrangement joins TRBV27 to TRBJ2-7, with 9 nucleotides matching TRBD2. Germline assignment: CDR1 MNHEY and CDR2 SMNVEV (reference sequence). With 5 bases clipped from V and 3 bases from J, the junction kept 5 bases outside the gene matches. CDR3 size: 14 residues. CDR3 protein: CASSPRLAVYEQYF. The CDR3 bases are TGTGCCAGCAGTCCCAGACTAGCGGTCTACGAGCAGTACTTC.